Ten or more counts support the clone carrying this TCR beta chain. Its matching antigen is unknown. This specimen comes from a study of Graves' ophthalmopathy and Graves' hyperthyroidism. CDR1 is MNHEY, CDR2 SVGAGI, per germline. The CDR3 has 14 residues. V lost 4 bases to trimming and J lost 5 bases, with 14 bases between them. The study, taken as a whole, reports: The study's model predicted ophthalmopathy progression at around 70% sensitivity and 72.22% specificity. Among expanded thyroid clonotypes above 0.001 frequency, most also occurred in blood.

The sequenced template was RNA, covering the TCR beta CDR3 region. First-round RT-PCR with HTBI primers preceded a second-round multiplex PCR. A single record per CDR3 protein comes from TCRdb applying MiXCR to the multiplex PCR reads. The data show about 590,000 distinct CDR3 sequences, under 45% seen once. Other autoimmune diseases, uncontrolled infections, pregnancy or lactation ruled patients out of participation. V and J are TRBV6-5 and TRBJ2-5; D is uncertain. This clonotype was sampled from an adult man with Graves' hyperthyroidism. The sample comprised peripheral blood or thyroid tissue (not recorded which). CDR3: CASSLYQIKETQYF. DNA of the CDR3: TGTGCCAGCAGTTTATACCAGATCAAGGAGACCCAGTACTTC.